This is a list of T cell receptor beta chains from one sample in a study of blood T cell repertoires in COVID-19. Clones were read by immunoSEQ multiplex PCR, and TCRdb kept only the in-frame ones, dropping some. Of fewer than 250,000 clones listed, 85% to 90% are singletons. The sequenced sample consisted of PBMCs or T cells enriched from blood (not recorded which). The receptor source for this set is a woman in her forties or fifties with acute COVID-19. CDR3s leave out the opening cysteine and the closing phenylalanine or tryptophan. A D gene is named only where the DNA matches it firmly.

v_gene	j_gene	d_gene	CDR3aa
TRBV7-9	TRBJ2-1	TRBD2	ASSPGLAGYNEQF
TRBV19	TRBJ1-5	-	ASSIVGHDNQPQH
TRBV6-5	TRBJ1-1	TRBD1	ASRGQGFEAF
TRBV27	TRBJ2-7	-	ASSPRGPSEQY
TRBV28	TRBJ2-1	-	ASSLAGSDNEQF
TRBV30	TRBJ2-7	-	AWSVLGAREQY
TRBV2	TRBJ1-2	TRBD1	ASSTGVYGYT
TRBV5-4	TRBJ2-2	-	ASSRFGVNPGELF
TRBV5-1	TRBJ2-7	-	ASSLEYSRSYEQY
TRBV5-6	TRBJ2-7	-	ASSLGGYEQY
TRBV5-4	TRBJ2-7	TRBD2	ASSWDPGGEQY
TRBV11-3	TRBJ2-2	-	ASSTPVANTGELF
TRBV5-1	TRBJ2-6	TRBD2	ASSVQPLAGGPGANVLT
TRBV6-6	TRBJ1-3	-	ASSYDTAGNTIY
TRBV6-1	TRBJ1-2	TRBD1	ASSEAAGQDGYT
TRBV7-2	TRBJ1-3	TRBD1	ASSTGDRGNTIY
TRBV6-5	TRBJ2-1	TRBD2	ASSPGTSVYNEQF
TRBV5-6	TRBJ1-2	-	ASSLYRRTYGYT
TRBV11-2	TRBJ2-1	TRBD1	ASTPRSGTGVNEQF
TRBV5-1	TRBJ2-3	-	ASSLGRIADTQY
TRBV6-2/TRBV6-3	TRBJ2-7	TRBD2	ASSYSSGSLEQY
TRBV28	TRBJ2-7	TRBD1	ASNRGRTYEQY
TRBV30	TRBJ2-1	-	AWSVRESGEQF
TRBV6-5	TRBJ1-1	TRBD1	ASSNRDRHTEAF
TRBV4-3	TRBJ2-1	TRBD2	ASSQDLYKMTSGRHNEQF